A selection of T cell receptor beta chains follows, all from one sample in a study of T cells in Graves' hyperthyroidism and ophthalmopathy. A single record per CDR3 protein comes from TCRdb applying MiXCR to the multiplex PCR reads. This table has over 650,000 distinct CDR3 sequences, about 45% appearing once. Sequencing used peripheral blood or thyroid tissue (not recorded which). The source of these receptors is an adult man with Graves' disease, either hyperthyroidism or ophthalmopathy (not recorded which). The CDR3 runs from the conserved cysteine through the conserved F or W. Fields, in order: V gene, J gene, clone size, D gene, CDR3 protein, CDR3 DNA. A D gene is named only where the DNA matches it firmly. Expanded clones are given a class, and other clones once, few, many or no size at all.

v_gene: TRBV6-6; j_gene: TRBJ2-5; abundance: few; d_gene: .; CDR3aa: CASSEDRGGETQYF; CDR3nt: TGTGCCAGCAGCGAAGACAGGGGAGGGGAGACCCAGTACTTC
v_gene: TRBV20-1; j_gene: TRBJ1-2; abundance: .; d_gene: .; CDR3aa: CSATQGDYGYTF; CDR3nt: TGCAGTGCCACACAGGGTGATTATGGCTACACCTTC
v_gene: TRBV24-1; j_gene: TRBJ1-2; abundance: .; d_gene: TRBD1; CDR3aa: CATSDTRQGGDYGYTF; CDR3nt: TGTGCCACCAGTGATACGCGACAGGGGGGGGACTATGGCTACACCTTC
v_gene: TRBV5-1; j_gene: TRBJ1-1; abundance: few; d_gene: .; CDR3aa: CASSPEGGRTEAFF; CDR3nt: TGCGCCAGCAGCCCCGAGGGGGGTCGGACTGAAGCTTTCTTT
v_gene: TRBV6-1; j_gene: TRBJ1-1; abundance: .; d_gene: .; CDR3aa: CASSLSGPPYTEAFF; CDR3nt: TGTGCCAGCAGTCTGAGTGGACCGCCTTACACTGAAGCTTTCTTT
v_gene: TRBV7-8; j_gene: TRBJ1-6; abundance: .; d_gene: .; CDR3aa: CASSLGPQGPNNSPLHF; CDR3nt: TGTGCCAGCAGCTTAGGGCCTCAGGGGCCTAATAATTCACCCCTCCACTTT
v_gene: TRBV20-1; j_gene: TRBJ2-5; abundance: .; d_gene: TRBD2; CDR3aa: CSARDLAGPGTQYF; CDR3nt: TGCAGTGCTAGGGATCTAGCGGGGCCAGGGACCCAGTACTTC
v_gene: TRBV5-1; j_gene: TRBJ1-1; abundance: few; d_gene: .; CDR3aa: CASSLAADSQRNTEAFF; CDR3nt: TGCGCCAGCAGCTTGGCTGCCGACTCACAGAGGAACACTGAAGCTTTCTTT
v_gene: TRBV20-1; j_gene: TRBJ1-1; abundance: .; d_gene: .; CDR3aa: CSASQSYPITEAFF; CDR3nt: TGCAGTGCTAGTCAGTCGTATCCAATCACTGAAGCTTTCTTT
v_gene: TRBV29-1; j_gene: TRBJ1-1; abundance: few; d_gene: TRBD1; CDR3aa: CSVGLRTGGPEAFF; CDR3nt: TGCAGCGTCGGACTCAGAACAGGGGGCCCTGAAGCTTTCTTT
v_gene: TRBV6-6; j_gene: TRBJ1-3; abundance: .; d_gene: .; CDR3aa: CASSTGVGGNTIYF; CDR3nt: TGTGCCAGCAGTACGGGGGTCGGTGGAAACACCATATATTTT
v_gene: TRBV2; j_gene: TRBJ1-3; abundance: many; d_gene: .; CDR3aa: CASSGFAGNTIYF; CDR3nt: TGTGCCAGCAGTGGATTTGCTGGAAACACCATATATTTT
v_gene: TRBV7-3; j_gene: TRBJ2-2; abundance: few; d_gene: TRBD1; CDR3aa: CASSLRGTGTTGELFF; CDR3nt: TGTGCCAGCAGCTTAAGGGGGACAGGGACCACCGGGGAGCTGTTTTTT
v_gene: TRBV7-3; j_gene: TRBJ1-4; abundance: many; d_gene: .; CDR3aa: CASSVTWRVCNEKLFF; CDR3nt: TGTGCCAGCAGCGTAACATGGCGGGTCTGTAATGAAAAACTGTTTTTT
v_gene: TRBV7-6; j_gene: TRBJ2-2; abundance: few; d_gene: .; CDR3aa: CASSRVGTPNTGELFF; CDR3nt: TGTGCCAGCAGCCGAGTCGGGACTCCCAACACCGGGGAGCTGTTTTTT
v_gene: TRBV2; j_gene: TRBJ1-4; abundance: many; d_gene: TRBD1; CDR3aa: CASRMDRGNEKLFF; CDR3nt: TGTGCCAGCAGAATGGACAGGGGTAATGAAAAACTGTTTTTT